This T cell receptor beta chain was recorded in a study of blood T cell repertoires in COVID-19. Background on the study: Samples came from the United States, Italy and Spain, spanning acute and convalescent COVID-19.

In the original analysis: The assay estimated nucleated cells by amplifying reference gene primers. This table comes from immunoSEQ multiplex PCR, and its TCRdb copy is limited to in-frame clones, with some not included. V, J and clone size are those of that table, while D and trimming were read from the DNA. The sample includes around 250,000 clones, 80% to 90% of them seen just once. Points on this clone: This sample also contains other DNA sequences that code for the same CDR3.

Living in about two dozen US areas, the participants were between about 18 and 100 years of age. Symptom resolution, clearance, or two negative PCRs marked donors in Cohort 3 as recovered. Germline lookup yields CDR1 SEHNR and CDR2 FQNEAQ (reference sequence). This CDR3 is 13 amino acids long. The germline V and J ends were trimmed by 4 bases and 2 bases, with 5 bases remaining between them. Sequencing was performed on PBMCs or T cells enriched from blood (not recorded which). The chain carries TRBV7-9 and TRBJ2-2; D not resolved. The receptor was derived from a man aged 18 to 29 who had recovered from COVID-19. CDR3 sequence (DNA): TGTGCCAGCAGCTCCCTAAACACCGGGGAGCTGTTTTTT. Its translation is CASSSLNTGELFF. Full variable domain (missing parts from reference TRBV7-9 and TRBJ2-2): DTGVSQNPRHKITKRGQNVTFRCDPISEHNRLYWYRQTLGQGPEFLTYFQNEAQLEKSRLLSDRFSAERPKGSFSTLEIQRTEQGDSAMYLCASSSLNTGELFFGEGSRLTVL.